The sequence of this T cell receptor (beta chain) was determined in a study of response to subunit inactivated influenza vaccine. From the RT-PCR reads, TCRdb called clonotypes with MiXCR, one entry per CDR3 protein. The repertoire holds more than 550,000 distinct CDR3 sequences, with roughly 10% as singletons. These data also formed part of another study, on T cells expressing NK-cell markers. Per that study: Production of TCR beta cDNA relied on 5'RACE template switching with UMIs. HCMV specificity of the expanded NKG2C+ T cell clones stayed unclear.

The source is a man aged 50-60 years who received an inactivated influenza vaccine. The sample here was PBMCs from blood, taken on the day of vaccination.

CDR3 in amino acids: CSARAQNRAPGGSYNEQFF. The CDR3 DNA reads TGCAGTGCTAGAGCCCAAAACCGGGCCCCCGGTGGCTCCTACAATGAGCAGTTCTTC. The rearrangement links TRBV20-1 to TRBJ2-1; D is unclear. Trimming left V 1 base short and J 0 bases short, with 22 bases between. The CDR3 is made up of 19 amino acids. Germline V gene data show CDR1 as DFQATT and CDR2 as SNEGSKA (reference sequence).